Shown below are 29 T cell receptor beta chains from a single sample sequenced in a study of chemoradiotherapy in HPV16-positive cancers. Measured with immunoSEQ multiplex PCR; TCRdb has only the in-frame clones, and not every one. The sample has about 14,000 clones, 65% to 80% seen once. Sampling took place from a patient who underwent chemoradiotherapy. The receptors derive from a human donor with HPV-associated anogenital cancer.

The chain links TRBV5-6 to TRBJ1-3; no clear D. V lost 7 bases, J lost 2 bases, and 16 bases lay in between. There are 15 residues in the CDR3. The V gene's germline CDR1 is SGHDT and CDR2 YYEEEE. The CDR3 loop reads CASPGGVLTGNTIYF. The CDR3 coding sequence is TGTGCCAGCCCCGGCGGGGTTCTCACTGGAAACACCATATATTTT. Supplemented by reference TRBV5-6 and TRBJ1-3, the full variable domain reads DAGVTQSPTHLIKTRGQQVTLRCSPKSGHDTVSWYQQALGQGPQFIFQYYEEEERQRGNFPDRFSGHQFPNYSSELNVNALLLGDSALYLCASPGGVLTGNTIYFGEGSWLTVV.

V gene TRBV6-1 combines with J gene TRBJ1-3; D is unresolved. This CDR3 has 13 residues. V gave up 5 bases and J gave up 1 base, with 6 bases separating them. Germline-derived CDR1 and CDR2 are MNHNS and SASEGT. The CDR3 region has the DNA TGTGCCAGCAGTTCAGAGTCTGGAAACACCATATATTTT. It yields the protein CASSSESGNTIYF.

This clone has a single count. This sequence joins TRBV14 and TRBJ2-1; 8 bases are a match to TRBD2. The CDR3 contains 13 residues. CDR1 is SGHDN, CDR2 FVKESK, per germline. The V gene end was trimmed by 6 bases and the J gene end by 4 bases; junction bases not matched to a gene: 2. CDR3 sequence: CASSLAGYNEQFF. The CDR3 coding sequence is TGTGCCAGCAGTCTAGCGGGTTACAATGAGCAGTTCTTC.

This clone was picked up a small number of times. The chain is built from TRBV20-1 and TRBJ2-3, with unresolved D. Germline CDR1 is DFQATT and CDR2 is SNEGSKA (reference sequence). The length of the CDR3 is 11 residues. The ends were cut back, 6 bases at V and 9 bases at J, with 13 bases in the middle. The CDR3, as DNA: TGCAGTGCAATTAACCTCGGGACGCAGTATTTT. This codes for CSAINLGTQYF.

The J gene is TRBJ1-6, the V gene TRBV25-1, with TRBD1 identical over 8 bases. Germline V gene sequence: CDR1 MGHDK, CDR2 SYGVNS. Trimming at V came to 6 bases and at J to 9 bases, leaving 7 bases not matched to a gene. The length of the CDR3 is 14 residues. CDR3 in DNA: TGTGCCAGCAGAAGACAGGGGAGATCTTCACCCCTCCACTTT. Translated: CASRRQGRSSPLHF.

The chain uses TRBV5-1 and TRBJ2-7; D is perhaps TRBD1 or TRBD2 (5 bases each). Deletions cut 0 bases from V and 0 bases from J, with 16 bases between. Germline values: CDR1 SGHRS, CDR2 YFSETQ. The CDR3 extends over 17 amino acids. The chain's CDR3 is CASSLGIRDPSSYEQYF. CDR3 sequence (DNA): TGCGCCAGCAGCTTGGGTATCCGGGACCCGAGCTCCTACGAGCAGTACTTC.

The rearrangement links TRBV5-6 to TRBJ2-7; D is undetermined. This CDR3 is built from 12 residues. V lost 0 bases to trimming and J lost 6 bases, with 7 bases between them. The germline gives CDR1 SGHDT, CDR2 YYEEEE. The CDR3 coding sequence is TGTGCCAGCAGCTTGGGGGCGCGCGAGCAGTACTTC. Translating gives CASSLGAREQYF.

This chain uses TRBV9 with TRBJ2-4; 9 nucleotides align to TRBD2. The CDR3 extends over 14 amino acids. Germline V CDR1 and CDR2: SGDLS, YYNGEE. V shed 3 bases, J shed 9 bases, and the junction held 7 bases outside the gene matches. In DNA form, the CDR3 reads TGTGCCAGCAGCGAGTCCGGGACTAGCCCCATTCAGTACTTC. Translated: CASSESGTSPIQYF.

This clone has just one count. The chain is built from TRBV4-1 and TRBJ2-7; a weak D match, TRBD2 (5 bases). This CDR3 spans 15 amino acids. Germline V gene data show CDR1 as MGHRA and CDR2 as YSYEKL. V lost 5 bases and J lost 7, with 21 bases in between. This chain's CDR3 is CASSSAAVWAGEQYF. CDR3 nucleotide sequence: TGCGCCAGCAGCTCAGCGGCGGTTTGGGCTGGTGAGCAGTACTTC.

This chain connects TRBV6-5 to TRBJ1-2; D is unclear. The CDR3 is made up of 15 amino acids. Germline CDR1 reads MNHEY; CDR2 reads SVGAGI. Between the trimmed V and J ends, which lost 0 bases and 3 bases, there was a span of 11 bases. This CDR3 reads CASSYSHSTDYGYTF. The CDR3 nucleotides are TGTGCCAGCAGTTACTCGCACAGTACGGACTATGGCTACACCTTC.

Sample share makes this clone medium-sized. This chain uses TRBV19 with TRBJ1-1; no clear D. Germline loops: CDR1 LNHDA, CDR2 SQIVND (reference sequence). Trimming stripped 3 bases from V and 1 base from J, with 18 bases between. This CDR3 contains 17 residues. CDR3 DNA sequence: TGTGCCAGTAGTATTCTCATCGAACTCCTGGCGAACACTGAAGCTTTCTTT. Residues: CASSILIELLANTEAFF. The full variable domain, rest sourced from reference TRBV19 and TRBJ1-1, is DGGITQSPKYLFRKEGQNVTLSCEQNLNHDAMYWYRQDPGQGLRLIYYSQIVNDFQKGDIAEGYSVSREKKESFPLTVTSAQKNPTAFYLCASSILIELLANTEAFFGQGTRLTVV.

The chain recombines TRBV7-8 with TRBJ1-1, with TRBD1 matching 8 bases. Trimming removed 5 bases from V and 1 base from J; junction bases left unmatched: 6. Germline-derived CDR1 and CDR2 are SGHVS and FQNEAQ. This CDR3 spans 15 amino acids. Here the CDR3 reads CASSAADRGNTEAFF. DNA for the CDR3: TGTGCCAGCAGCGCCGCCGACAGGGGGAACACTGAAGCTTTCTTT. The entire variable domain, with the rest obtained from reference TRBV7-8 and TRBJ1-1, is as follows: GAGVSQSPRYKVAKRGQDVALRCDPISGHVSLFWYQQALGQGPEFLTYFQNEAQLDKSGLPSDRFFAERPEGSVSTLKIQRTQQEDSAVYLCASSAADRGNTEAFFGQGTRLTVV.

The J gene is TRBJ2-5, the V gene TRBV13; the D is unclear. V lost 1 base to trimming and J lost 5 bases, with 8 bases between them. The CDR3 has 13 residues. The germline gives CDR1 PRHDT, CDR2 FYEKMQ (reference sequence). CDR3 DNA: TGTGCCAGCAGCTTAGATGTTGAGGAGACCCAGTACTTC. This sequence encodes CASSLDVEETQYF. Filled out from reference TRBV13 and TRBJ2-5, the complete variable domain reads AAGVIQSPRHLIKEKRETATLKCYPIPRHDTVYWYQQGPGQDPQFLISFYEKMQSDKGSIPDRFSAQQFSDYHSELNMSSLELGDSALYFCASSLDVEETQYFGPGTRLLVL.

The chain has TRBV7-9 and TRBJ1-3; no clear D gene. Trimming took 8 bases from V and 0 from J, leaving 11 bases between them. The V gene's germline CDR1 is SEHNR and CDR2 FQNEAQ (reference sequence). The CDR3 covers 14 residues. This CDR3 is CASSLGDSGNTIYF. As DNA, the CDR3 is TGTGCCAGCTCCCTCGGGGACTCTGGAAACACCATATATTTT.

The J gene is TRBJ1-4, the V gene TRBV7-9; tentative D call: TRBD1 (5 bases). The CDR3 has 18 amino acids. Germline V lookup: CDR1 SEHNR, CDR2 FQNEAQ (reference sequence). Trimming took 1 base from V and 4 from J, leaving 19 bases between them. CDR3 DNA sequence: TGTGCCAGCAGCTTAGTTTGGGACCCGAGCGTCATTAATGAAAAACTGTTTTTT. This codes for CASSLVWDPSVINEKLFF.

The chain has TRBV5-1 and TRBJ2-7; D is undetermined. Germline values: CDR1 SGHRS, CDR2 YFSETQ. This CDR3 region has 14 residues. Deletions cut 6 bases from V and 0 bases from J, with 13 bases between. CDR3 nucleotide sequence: TGCGCCAGCAAAGGTACAGCGAGCTCCTACGAGCAGTACTTC. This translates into CASKGTASSYEQYF.

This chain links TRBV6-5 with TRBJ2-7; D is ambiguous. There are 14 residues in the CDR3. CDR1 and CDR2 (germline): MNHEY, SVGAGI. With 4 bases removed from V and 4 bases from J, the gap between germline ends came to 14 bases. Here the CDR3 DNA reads TGTGCCAGCAGTTCTCCCGAAACGCCGTACGAGCAGTACTTC. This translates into CASSSPETPYEQYF.

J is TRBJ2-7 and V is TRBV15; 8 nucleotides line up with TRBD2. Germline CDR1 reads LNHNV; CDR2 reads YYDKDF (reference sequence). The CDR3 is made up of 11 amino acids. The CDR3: CAAGGTYEQYF. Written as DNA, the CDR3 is TGTGCGGCGGGAGGAACATACGAGCAGTACTTC.

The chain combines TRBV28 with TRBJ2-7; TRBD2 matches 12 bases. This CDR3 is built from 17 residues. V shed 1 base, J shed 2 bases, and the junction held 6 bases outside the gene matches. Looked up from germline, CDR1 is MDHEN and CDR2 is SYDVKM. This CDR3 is CASSLSTSGSRTYEQYF. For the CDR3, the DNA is TGTGCCAGCAGTTTATCGACTAGCGGGAGCCGCACCTACGAGCAGTACTTC.

The CDR3 coding sequence is TGTGCCAGCAGTGATGCTAGCGGCCTCTCGGGACTTTACGAGCAGTACTTC. It codes for CASSDASGLSGLYEQYF. V usage is TRBV25-1 and J usage is TRBJ2-7; 7 bases line up with TRBD2. The CDR3 runs to 17 residues. The J segment lost 4 bases and the V segment lost 3 bases, leaving 15 bases of the junction unmatched. CDR1 and CDR2 from the germline V gene are MGHDK and SYGVNS.

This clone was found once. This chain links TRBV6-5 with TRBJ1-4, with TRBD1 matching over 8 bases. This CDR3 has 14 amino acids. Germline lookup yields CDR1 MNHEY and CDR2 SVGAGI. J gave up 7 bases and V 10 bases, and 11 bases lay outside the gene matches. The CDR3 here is CATFSYGQGEKLFF. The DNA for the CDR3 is TGTGCCACCTTCTCTTATGGACAGGGTGAAAAACTGTTTTTT.

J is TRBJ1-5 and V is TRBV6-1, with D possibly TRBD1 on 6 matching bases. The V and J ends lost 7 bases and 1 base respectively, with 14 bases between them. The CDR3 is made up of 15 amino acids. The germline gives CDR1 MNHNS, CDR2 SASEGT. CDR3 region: CASNLRGPSNQPQHF. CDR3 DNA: TGTGCCAGCAACCTCAGGGGTCCAAGCAATCAGCCCCAGCATTTT.

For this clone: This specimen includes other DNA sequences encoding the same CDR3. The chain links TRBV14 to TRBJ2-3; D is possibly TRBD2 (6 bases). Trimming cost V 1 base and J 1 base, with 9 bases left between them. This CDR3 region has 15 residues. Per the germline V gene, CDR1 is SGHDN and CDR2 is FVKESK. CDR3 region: CASSQAGVGTDTQYF. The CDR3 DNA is TGTGCCAGCAGCCAAGCGGGAGTCGGCACAGATACGCAGTATTTT.

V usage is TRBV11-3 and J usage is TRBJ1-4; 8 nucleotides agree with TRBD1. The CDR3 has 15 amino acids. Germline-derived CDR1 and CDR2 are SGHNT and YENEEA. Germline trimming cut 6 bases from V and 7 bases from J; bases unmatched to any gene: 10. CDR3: CASSSTEQGGEKLFF. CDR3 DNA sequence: TGTGCCAGCAGTTCGACGGAACAGGGGGGTGAAAAACTGTTTTTT.

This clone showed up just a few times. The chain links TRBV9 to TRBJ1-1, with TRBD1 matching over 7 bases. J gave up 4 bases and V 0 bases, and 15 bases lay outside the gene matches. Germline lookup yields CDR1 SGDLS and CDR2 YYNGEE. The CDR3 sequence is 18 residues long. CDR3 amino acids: CASSVGSGRGTIRTEAFF. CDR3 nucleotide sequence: TGTGCCAGCAGCGTAGGGTCGGGCAGGGGGACGATTCGCACTGAAGCTTTCTTT.

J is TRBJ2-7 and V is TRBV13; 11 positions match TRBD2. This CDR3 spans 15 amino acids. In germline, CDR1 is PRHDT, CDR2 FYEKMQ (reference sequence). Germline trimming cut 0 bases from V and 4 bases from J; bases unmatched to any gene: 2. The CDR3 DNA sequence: TGTGCCAGCAGCTTAGGACTAGCGGGAGCTTACGAGCAGTACTTC. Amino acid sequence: CASSLGLAGAYEQYF. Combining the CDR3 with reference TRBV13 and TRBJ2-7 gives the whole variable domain AAGVIQSPRHLIKEKRETATLKCYPIPRHDTVYWYQQGPGQDPQFLISFYEKMQSDKGSIPDRFSAQQFSDYHSELNMSSLELGDSALYFCASSLGLAGAYEQYFGPGTRLTVT.

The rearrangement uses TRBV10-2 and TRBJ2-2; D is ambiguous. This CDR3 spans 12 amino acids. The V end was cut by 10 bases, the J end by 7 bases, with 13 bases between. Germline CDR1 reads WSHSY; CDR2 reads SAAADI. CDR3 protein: CATLYLGGELFF. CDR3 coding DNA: TGCGCCACCCTGTATCTGGGCGGGGAGCTGTTTTTT.

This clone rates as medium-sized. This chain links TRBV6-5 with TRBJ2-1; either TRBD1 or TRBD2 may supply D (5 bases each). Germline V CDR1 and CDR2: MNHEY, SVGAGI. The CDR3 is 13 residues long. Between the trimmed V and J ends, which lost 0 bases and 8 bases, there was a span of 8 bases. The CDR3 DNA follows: TGTGCCAGCAGTTACTCAGGGGACGATGAGCAGTTCTTC. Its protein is CASSYSGDDEQFF.

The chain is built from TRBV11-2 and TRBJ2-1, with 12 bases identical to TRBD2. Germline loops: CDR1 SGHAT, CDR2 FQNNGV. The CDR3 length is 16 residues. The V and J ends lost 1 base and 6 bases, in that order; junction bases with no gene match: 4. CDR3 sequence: CASSLGGLAGSNEQFF. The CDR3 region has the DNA TGTGCCAGCAGCTTAGGGGGACTAGCGGGCTCCAATGAGCAGTTCTTC.